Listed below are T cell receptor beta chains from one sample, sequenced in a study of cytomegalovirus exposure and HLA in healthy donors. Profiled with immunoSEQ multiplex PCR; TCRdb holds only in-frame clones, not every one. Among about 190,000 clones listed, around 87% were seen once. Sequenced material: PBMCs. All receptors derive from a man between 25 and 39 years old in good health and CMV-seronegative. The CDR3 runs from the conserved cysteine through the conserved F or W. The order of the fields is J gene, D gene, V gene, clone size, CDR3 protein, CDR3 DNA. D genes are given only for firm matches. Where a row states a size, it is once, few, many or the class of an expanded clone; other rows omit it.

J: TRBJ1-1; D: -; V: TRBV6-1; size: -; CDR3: CASSEFRGRDTEAFF; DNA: TGTGCCAGCAGTGAATTCCGGGGGAGGGACACTGAAGCTTTCTTT
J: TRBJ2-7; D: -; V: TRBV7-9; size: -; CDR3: CASSLVRSHEQYF; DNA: TGTGCCAGCAGCTTAGTCAGGTCCCACGAGCAGTACTTC
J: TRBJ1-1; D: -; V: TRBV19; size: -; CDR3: CASSLNGVDTEAFF; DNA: TGTGCCAGTAGTCTCAACGGGGTGGACACTGAAGCTTTCTTT
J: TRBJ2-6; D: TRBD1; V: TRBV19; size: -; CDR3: CASSSHTLGQASGANGLTF; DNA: TGTGCCAGTAGTTCACACACCCTTGGACAGGCCTCTGGGGCCAACGGCCTGACTTTC
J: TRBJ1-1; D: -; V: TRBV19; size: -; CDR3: CASSDRLGTEAFF; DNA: TGTGCCAGTAGTGACAGGTTAGGGACTGAAGCTTTCTTT
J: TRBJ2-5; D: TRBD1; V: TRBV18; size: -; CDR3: CASSPGTARAQETQYF; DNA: TGTGCCAGCTCACCCGGGACAGCAAGGGCCCAAGAGACCCAGTACTTC
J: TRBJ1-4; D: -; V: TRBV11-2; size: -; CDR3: CASSLDRGNLFF; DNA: TGTGCCAGCAGCTTAGACAGGGGCAATCTGTTTTTT
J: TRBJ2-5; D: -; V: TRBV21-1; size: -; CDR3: CARPLETQYF; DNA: TGTGCCCGTCCCCTAGAGACCCAGTACTTC
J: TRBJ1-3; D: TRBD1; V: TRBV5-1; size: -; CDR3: CASGRTGSSGNTIYF; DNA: TGCGCCAGCGGACGGACAGGGAGCTCTGGAAACACCATATATTTT
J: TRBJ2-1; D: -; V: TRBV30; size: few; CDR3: CAWSVHGSGSYNEQFF; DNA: TGTGCCTGGAGCGTACATGGGAGTGGGTCCTACAATGAGCAGTTCTTC
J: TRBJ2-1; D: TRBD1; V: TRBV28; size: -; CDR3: CASSSGQGPQNEQFF; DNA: TGTGCCAGCAGTTCAGGACAGGGTCCTCAAAATGAGCAGTTCTTC
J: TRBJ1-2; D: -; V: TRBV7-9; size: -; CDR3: CASSPNLFNYGYTF; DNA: TGTGCCAGCAGCCCCAATTTGTTTAACTATGGCTACACCTTC
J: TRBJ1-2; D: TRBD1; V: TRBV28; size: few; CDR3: CASSADRGNYGYTF; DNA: TGTGCCAGCAGTGCGGACAGGGGAAACTATGGCTACACCTTC
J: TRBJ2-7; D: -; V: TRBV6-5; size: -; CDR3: CASSRTAREQYF; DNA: TGTGCCAGCAGTAGGACAGCCCGGGAGCAGTACTTC
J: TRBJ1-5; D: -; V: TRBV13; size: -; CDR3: CASSLASGPQHF; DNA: TGTGCCAGCAGTTTAGCCTCGGGGCCCCAGCATTTT
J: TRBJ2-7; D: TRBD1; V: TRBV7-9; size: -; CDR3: CASSLVVSGDRVREQYF; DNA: TGTGCCAGCAGCTTAGTAGTATCCGGGGACAGGGTACGCGAGCAGTACTTC
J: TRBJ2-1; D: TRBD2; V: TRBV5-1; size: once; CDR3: CASSLALAGGPYNEQFF; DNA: TGCGCCAGCAGCTTGGCCCTGGCGGGAGGGCCTTACAATGAGCAGTTCTTC
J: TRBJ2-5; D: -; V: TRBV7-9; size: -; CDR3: CASSLVRETQYF; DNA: TGTGCCAGCAGCTTAGTTCGGGAGACCCAGTACTTC
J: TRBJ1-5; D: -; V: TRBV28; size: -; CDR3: CASSPTQTANQPQHF; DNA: TGTGCCAGCAGTCCCACCCAGACAGCCAATCAGCCCCAGCATTTT
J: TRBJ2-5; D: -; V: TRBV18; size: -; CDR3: CASSPARGQETQYF; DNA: TGTGCCAGCTCACCGGCCAGGGGACAAGAGACCCAGTACTTC
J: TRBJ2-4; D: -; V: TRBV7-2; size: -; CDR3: CASSLGPGEVAKNIQYF; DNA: TGTGCCAGCAGCTTAGGACCCGGGGAGGTGGCCAAAAACATTCAGTACTTC
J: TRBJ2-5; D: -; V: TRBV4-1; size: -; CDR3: CASSPGYFTSETQYF; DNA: TGCGCCAGCAGCCCAGGGTATTTTACCTCGGAGACCCAGTACTTC
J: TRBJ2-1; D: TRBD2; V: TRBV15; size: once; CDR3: CATSRVWAGVSIYNEQFF; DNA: TGTGCCACCAGCAGAGTGTGGGCGGGAGTGTCTATCTACAATGAGCAGTTCTTC
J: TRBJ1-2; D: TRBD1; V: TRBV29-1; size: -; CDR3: CSVSEGQGYGYTF; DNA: TGCAGCGTTTCGGAGGGACAGGGGTATGGCTACACCTTC
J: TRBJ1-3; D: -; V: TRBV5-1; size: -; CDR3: CASSQQGGNTIYF; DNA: TGCGCCAGCAGCCAACAGGGAGGAAACACCATATATTTT
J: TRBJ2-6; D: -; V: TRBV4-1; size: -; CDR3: CASSPAGFGANVLTF; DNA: TGCGCCAGCTCCCCGGCGGGATTTGGGGCCAACGTCCTGACTTTC
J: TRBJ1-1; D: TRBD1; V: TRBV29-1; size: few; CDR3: CSVDGGDRSHTEAFF; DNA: TGCAGCGTTGACGGAGGGGACAGGTCCCACACTGAAGCTTTCTTT
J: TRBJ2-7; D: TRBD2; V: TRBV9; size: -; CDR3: CASSSGTSHEQYF; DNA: TGTGCCAGCAGCTCCGGGACTAGCCACGAGCAGTACTTC
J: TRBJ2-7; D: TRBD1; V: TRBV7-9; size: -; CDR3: CASSLTGGSYEQYF; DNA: TGTGCCAGCAGCTTAACAGGGGGTTCCTACGAGCAGTACTTC
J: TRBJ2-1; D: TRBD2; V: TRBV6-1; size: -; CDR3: CASSGWTSGRYNEQFF; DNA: TGTGCCAGCAGTGGATGGACTAGCGGGAGATACAATGAGCAGTTCTTC
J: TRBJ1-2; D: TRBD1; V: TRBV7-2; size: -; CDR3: CASSSQTGSYGYTF; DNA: TGTGCCAGCAGCTCTCAGACAGGGAGCTATGGCTACACCTTC
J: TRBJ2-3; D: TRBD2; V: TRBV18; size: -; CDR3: CASSPLGLAGVRTDTQYF; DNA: TGTGCCAGCTCACCACTGGGACTAGCGGGAGTTCGGACAGATACGCAGTATTTT
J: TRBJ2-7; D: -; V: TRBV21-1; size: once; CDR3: CASSNARAETYEQYF; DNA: TGTGCCAGCAGCAACGCCAGGGCGGAAACCTACGAGCAGTACTTC
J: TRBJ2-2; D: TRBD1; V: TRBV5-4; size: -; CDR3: CASSNGQGALGELFF; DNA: TGTGCCAGCAGCAATGGACAGGGGGCACTCGGGGAGCTGTTTTTT
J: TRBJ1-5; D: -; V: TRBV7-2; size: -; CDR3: CASSTRLDQPQHF; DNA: TGTGCCAGCAGCACGCGACTGGATCAGCCCCAGCATTTT
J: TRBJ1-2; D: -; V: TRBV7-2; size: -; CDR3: CASSKETPLLGSNYGYTF; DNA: TGTGCCAGCAGCAAAGAAACCCCCCTCCTAGGCTCTAACTATGGCTACACCTTC
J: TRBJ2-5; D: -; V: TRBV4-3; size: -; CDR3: CASSQDLLTGTQYF; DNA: TGCGCCAGCAGCCAAGACTTGTTAACAGGGACCCAGTACTTC
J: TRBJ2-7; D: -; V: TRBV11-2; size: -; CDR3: CASSDPGVAVYEQYF; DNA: TGTGCCAGCAGCGATCCCGGGGTAGCGGTCTACGAGCAGTACTTC
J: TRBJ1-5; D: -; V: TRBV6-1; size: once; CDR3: CASSDSGRNQPQHF; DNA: TGTGCCAGCAGTGACAGCGGGCGAAATCAGCCCCAGCATTTT
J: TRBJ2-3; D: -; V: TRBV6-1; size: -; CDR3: CASRPRGSTDTQYF; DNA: TGTGCCAGCAGGCCCCGAGGGAGCACAGATACGCAGTATTTT
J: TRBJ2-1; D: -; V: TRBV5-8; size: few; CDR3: CASSLLRTANEQFF; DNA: TGTGCCAGCAGCTTACTTAGGACAGCCAATGAGCAGTTCTTC
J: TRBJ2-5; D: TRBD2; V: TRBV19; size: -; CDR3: CASGLAGYETQYF; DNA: TGTGCCAGCGGCCTAGCGGGTTACGAGACCCAGTACTTC
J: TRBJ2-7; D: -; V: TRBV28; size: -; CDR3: CASSPPSSYEQYF; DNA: TGTGCCAGCAGTCCCCCGAGCTCCTACGAGCAGTACTTC
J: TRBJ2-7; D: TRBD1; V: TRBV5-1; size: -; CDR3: CASRKGTGSYEQYF; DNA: TGCGCCAGCAGAAAGGGGACAGGGTCCTACGAGCAGTACTTC
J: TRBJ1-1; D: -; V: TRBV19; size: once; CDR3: CASSPYRVKNTEAFF; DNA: TGTGCCAGTAGTCCCTACAGGGTCAAGAACACTGAAGCTTTCTTT
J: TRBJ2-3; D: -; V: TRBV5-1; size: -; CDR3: CASSLLADERDTQYF; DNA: TGCGCCAGCAGCTTACTAGCCGATGAGAGGGATACGCAGTATTTT